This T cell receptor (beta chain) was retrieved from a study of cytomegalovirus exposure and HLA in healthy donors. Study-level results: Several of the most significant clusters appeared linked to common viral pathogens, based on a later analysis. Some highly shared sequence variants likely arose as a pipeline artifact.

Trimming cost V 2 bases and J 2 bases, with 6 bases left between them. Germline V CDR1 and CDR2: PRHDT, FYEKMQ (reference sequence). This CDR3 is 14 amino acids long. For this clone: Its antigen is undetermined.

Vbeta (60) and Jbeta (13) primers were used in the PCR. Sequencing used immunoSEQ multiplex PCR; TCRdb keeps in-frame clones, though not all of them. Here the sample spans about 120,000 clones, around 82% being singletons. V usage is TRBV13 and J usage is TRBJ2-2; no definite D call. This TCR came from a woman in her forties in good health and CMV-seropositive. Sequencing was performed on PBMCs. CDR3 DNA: TGTGCCAGCAGCTTATGGAGAAACACCGGGGAGCTGTTTTTT. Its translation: CASSLWRNTGELFF.